A single sample is the source of the 5 T cell receptor beta chains below, sequenced in a study of regulatory T cells in long-lasting Graves disease. Time point here: newly diagnosed GD, antithyroid drugs for less than 3 months. The authors made the TCR library using RNA they extracted from PBMCs. Construction of the TCR beta libraries employed iRepertoire HTBI primers in conjunction with Arm-PCR of CDR3 regions. TCRdb re-derived calls from the multiplex PCR reads in MiXCR, one entry per CDR3 protein. In the table there are about 440,000 distinct CDR3 sequences, 15% of which are singletons. This sample was also put to use in a study of T cells in Graves' hyperthyroidism and ophthalmopathy.

Sequenced material: peripheral blood mononuclear cells (PBMCs), taken at new diagnosis, from a patient treated with antithyroid drugs. The receptors were sampled from a young woman with Graves disease.

The sample holds a few counts of this clonotype. The genes are TRBV14 and TRBJ2-3; D not certain. This CDR3 comprises 15 residues. V was pared by 0 bases and J by 6 bases, with 13 bases between. Germline V lookup: CDR1 SGHDN, CDR2 FVKESK. CDR3 DNA sequence: TGTGCCAGCAGCCAAGATTTCAGTGGGAAGGATACGCAGTATTTT. This encodes CASSQDFSGKDTQYF.

This clonotype was detected ten times or more. V usage is TRBV2 and J usage is TRBJ2-7; 11 nucleotides align to TRBD2. The CDR3 runs 14 residues. CDR1 is SNHLY and CDR2 is FYNNEI in the germline V gene. V dropped 7 bases and J dropped 6; count of bases not matched to a gene: 8. CDR3 in DNA: TGTGCCAGCACCGGACCGGGACTAGCGGTCGAGCAGTACTTC. Translated, it gives CASTGPGLAVEQYF.

This clonotype occurred many times. At one boundary the junction diverges from the germline segment, which might be a read error. This sequence joins TRBV27 and TRBJ2-5; TRBD2 agrees at 9 bases. The CDR3 loop spans 15 amino acids. In germline, CDR1 is MNHEY, CDR2 SMNVEV (reference sequence). The CDR3 loop reads CATSGAGGPRETQYF. The CDR3 region has the DNA TGTGCCACCAGTGGGGCGGGAGGGCCGCGGGAGACCCAGTACTTC.

This clonotype has ten or more counts. The V and J genes are TRBV28 and TRBJ2-3, with D unresolved. Germline V gene data show CDR1 as MDHEN and CDR2 as SYDVKM. The CDR3 is made up of 14 amino acids. Trimming took off 2 bases at V and 4 bases at J, with 10 bases between the two ends. The CDR3: CASSLLGSADTQYF. Written as DNA, the CDR3 is TGTGCCAGCAGTTTACTAGGGTCCGCAGATACGCAGTATTTT.

This clonotype was detected many times. The CDR3: CASTGANTANTEAFF. CDR3 DNA: TGTGCCAGTACGGGGGCAAATACAGCGAACACTGAAGCTTTCTTT. The chain employs TRBV19 and TRBJ1-1; the D gene is possibly TRBD1 (6 bases). The ends were cut back, 7 bases at V and 1 base at J, with 16 bases in the middle. The CDR3 spans 15 residues. Germline V gives CDR1 LNHDA, CDR2 SQIVND (reference sequence).